The rows below give T cell receptor beta chains drawn from one sample of a study of blood T cells in healthy people across ages. TCRdb fed the 5' RACE reads into MiXCR, producing one record per CDR3 protein. The data contain 1.5 million to 2 million distinct CDR3 sequences, about 49% of them seen just once; the ten biggest clones take up 2.1%. Material: blood. The receptors come from a middle-aged woman in good health. CDR3s include the opening cysteine and the closing phenylalanine or tryptophan. Fields, in order: V gene, clone size, D gene, J gene, CDR3 protein, CDR3 DNA. D genes are given only for firm matches. Size values are once, few and many counts, or a class for expanded clones, and some rows have none.

>TRBV6-2/TRBV6-3|.|TRBD1|TRBJ2-5
CASSTGVEETQYF
TGTGCCAGCAGTACAGGGGTGGAAGAGACCCAGTACTTC
>TRBV5-1|few|TRBD1|TRBJ1-2
CASSLVSTGGGGYTF
TGCGCCAGCAGCTTGGTATCAACAGGGGGCGGCGGCTACACCTTC
>TRBV2|.|TRBD1|TRBJ1-2
CASSEGGTGGFGYTF
TGTGCCAGCAGTGAAGGAGGGACAGGGGGATTTGGCTACACCTTC
>TRBV13|.|.|TRBJ2-5
CASSVGAFEQYF
TGTGCCAGCAGCGTCGGAGCTTTTGAGCAGTACTTC
>TRBV29-1|once|.|TRBJ1-5
CSVGGGPQNQPQHF
TGCAGCGTTGGAGGGGGTCCTCAGAATCAGCCCCAGCATTTT
>TRBV29-1|.|TRBD2|TRBJ2-3
CSVGAAGGPDRTQYF
TGCAGCGTTGGAGCAGCGGGGGGGCCAGATCGGACGCAGTATTTT
>TRBV2|.|.|TRBJ1-5
CASSYRPYSNQPQHF
TGTGCCAGCAGTTACCGACCGTATAGCAATCAGCCCCAGCATTTT
>TRBV5-1|.|.|TRBJ2-1
CASSQFLNEQFF
TGCGCCAGCAGCCAGTTCCTTAATGAGCAGTTCTTC
>TRBV2|.|.|TRBJ1-2
CASSRGPPNYGYTF
TGTGCCAGCAGTCGAGGACCGCCTAACTATGGCTACACCTTC
>TRBV29-1|few|TRBD1|TRBJ1-6
CSVEDQRGDSHNSPLHF
TGCAGCGTTGAAGATCAAAGAGGGGACAGCCATAATTCACCCCTCCACTTT
>TRBV15|once|TRBD1|TRBJ1-1
CASSRTGHTEAFF
TGTGCCTCCAGCAGGACAGGGCACACTGAAGCTTTCTTT
>TRBV7-2|.|.|TRBJ2-5
CASSLKGGGEETQYF
TGTGCCAGCAGCTTAAAGGGAGGCGGCGAGGAGACCCAGTACTTC
>TRBV28|few|TRBD2|TRBJ2-1
CASSSKGSGGLYNEQFF
TGTGCCAGCAGTTCAAAAGGTAGCGGGGGGCTTTACAATGAGCAGTTCTTC
>TRBV5-1|.|.|TRBJ2-7
CASTAEFSYEQYF
TGCGCCAGCACCGCAGAGTTCTCCTACGAGCAGTACTTC
>TRBV14|.|TRBD1|TRBJ1-2
CASSLTGQGIYGYTF
TGTGCCAGCAGCCTTACTGGACAGGGAATATATGGCTACACCTTC
>TRBV24-1|.|TRBD2|TRBJ2-3
CATSDPGAGVGDTQYF
TGTGCCACCAGTGACCCTGGGGCGGGGGTAGGGGATACGCAGTATTTT
>TRBV6-2/TRBV6-3|.|TRBD1|TRBJ2-5
CASRWGQGAVNEQYF
TGTGCCAGCAGATGGGGACAGGGGGCCGTCAATGAGCAGTACTTC
>TRBV2|few|.|TRBJ2-6
CASSEFRSGANVLTF
TGTGCCAGCAGTGAATTCAGATCTGGGGCCAACGTCCTGACTTTC
>TRBV2|.|TRBD2|TRBJ2-5
CASSEASGTRMETQYF
TGTGCCAGCAGTGAAGCATCCGGGACTAGAATGGAGACCCAGTACTTC
>TRBV5-1|.|.|TRBJ2-4
CASSSLLQGYGKNIQYF
TGCGCCAGCAGCTCACTACTCCAGGGGTATGGGAAAAACATTCAGTACTTC
>TRBV4-3|.|TRBD1|TRBJ2-1
CASSQGGSGQSSYNEQFF
TGCGCCAGCAGCCAAGGGGGGTCGGGACAGAGCTCCTACAATGAGCAGTTCTTC
>TRBV7-2|few|TRBD1|TRBJ2-7
CASSLATQGSTYEQYF
TGTGCCAGCAGCTTAGCGACACAGGGGTCGACCTACGAGCAGTACTTC
>TRBV6-2/TRBV6-3|.|.|TRBJ2-5
CASSQIEAGDQETQYF
TGTGCCAGCAGTCAAATCGAGGCAGGGGACCAAGAGACCCAGTACTTC
>TRBV27|few|TRBD1|TRBJ2-5
CASGEPGQGAEETQYF
TGTGCCAGCGGAGAACCGGGACAGGGGGCGGAAGAGACCCAGTACTTC
>TRBV5-1|few|.|TRBJ2-3
CASSGDPRDTQYF
TGCGCCAGCAGCGGGGACCCACGAGATACGCAGTATTTT
>TRBV28|.|.|TRBJ1-4
CASTPGGFGEKLFF
TGTGCCAGCACGCCCGGAGGCTTTGGGGAAAAACTGTTTTTT
>TRBV5-6|many|.|TRBJ2-1
CASSSPGGSNEQFF
TGTGCCAGCAGCTCTCCTGGGGGTTCCAATGAGCAGTTCTTC
>TRBV2|.|.|TRBJ1-5
CASSVRGTDQPQHF
TGTGCCAGCAGTGTACGGGGGACGGATCAGCCCCAGCATTTT
>TRBV10-3|.|.|TRBJ1-2
CAISPPRAAGYTF
TGTGCCATCAGCCCCCCCAGGGCCGCCGGCTACACCTTC
>TRBV28|few|TRBD2|TRBJ2-1
CASSFYSGGASEQFF
TGTGCCAGCAGTTTCTATAGCGGGGGGGCAAGTGAGCAGTTCTTC
>TRBV6-1|.|TRBD1|TRBJ2-4
CASSTDRAKNIQYF
TGTGCCAGCAGTACGGACAGGGCCAAAAACATTCAGTACTTC
>TRBV7-2|.|.|TRBJ1-2
CASSSPRDIRTTNYGYTF
TGTGCCAGCAGCTCCCCGCGGGACATAAGAACTACTAACTATGGCTACACCTTC
>TRBV12-5|.|.|TRBJ2-3
CASGLVPAAGADTQYF
TGTGCTAGTGGTTTGGTTCCAGCAGCGGGCGCAGATACGCAGTATTTT
>TRBV25-1|.|.|TRBJ1-2
CASSDMVFYGYTF
TGTGCCAGCAGTGATATGGTTTTCTATGGCTACACCTTC
>TRBV7-2|.|.|TRBJ2-5
CASSLDRYQETQYF
TGTGCCAGCAGCTTAGATCGGTACCAAGAGACCCAGTACTTC
>TRBV4-3|.|.|TRBJ1-2
CASSQDWGGRAYGYTF
TGCGCCAGCAGCCAAGACTGGGGAGGGCGGGCCTATGGCTACACCTTC
>TRBV5-1|few|TRBD2|TRBJ2-1
CASSLLTSGGVTYNEQFF
TGCGCCAGCAGCTTGTTAACTAGCGGGGGGGTCACCTACAATGAGCAGTTCTTC
>TRBV4-2|.|.|TRBJ1-2
CASSLARGGEVGGYTF
TGTGCCAGCAGCCTAGCGCGTGGTGGAGAAGTAGGGGGCTACACCTTC
>TRBV20-1|few|TRBD1|TRBJ1-2
CSTAGGEPGYTF
TGCAGCACTGCAGGGGGCGAACCTGGCTACACCTTC
>TRBV4-3|.|TRBD1|TRBJ2-1
CASSQPGTGGRNEQFF
TGCGCCAGCAGCCAACCTGGAACAGGGGGGAGGAATGAGCAGTTCTTC
>TRBV27|.|.|TRBJ1-2
CASSYYGSVYGYTF
TGTGCCAGCAGTTATTACGGCAGCGTCTATGGCTACACCTTC
>TRBV27|.|TRBD1|TRBJ2-1
CATGGRGISYNEQFF
TGTGCGACAGGGGGGCGGGGGATTTCCTACAATGAGCAGTTCTTC
>TRBV7-7|.|TRBD1|TRBJ2-5
CASSEGTGKGEQYF
TGTGCTAGCAGCGAAGGGACAGGGAAGGGTGAGCAGTACTTC
>TRBV18|.|TRBD1|TRBJ2-1
CASSPGTGVISEQFF
TGTGCCAGCTCACCAGGGACAGGGGTCATAAGTGAGCAGTTCTTC
>TRBV6-2/TRBV6-3|.|TRBD1|TRBJ1-2
CASTDTGGSIHGYTF
TGTGCCAGCACCGACACAGGGGGCAGTATCCATGGCTACACCTTC
>TRBV6-5|.|.|TRBJ2-7
CASSLTGYREQYF
TGTGCCAGCAGTTTAACAGGGTACCGCGAGCAGTACTTC
>TRBV25-1|.|.|TRBJ2-1
CASSEGLLLIGQFF
TGTGCCAGCAGTGAGGGACTCCTGTTGATCGGGCAGTTCTTC
>TRBV6-1|.|.|TRBJ2-5
CASSERSGGLHNEQYF
TGTGCCAGCAGTGAACGCTCTGGGGGGCTTCACAATGAGCAGTACTTC
>TRBV6-5|.|.|TRBJ1-2
CASSPGPGSVNYGYTF
TGTGCCAGCAGCCCCGGCCCAGGATCTGTCAACTATGGCTACACCTTC
>TRBV5-6|few|TRBD2|TRBJ2-5
CASSLRFSGVQETQYF
TGTGCCAGCAGCTTAAGATTTAGCGGGGTTCAAGAGACCCAGTACTTC
>TRBV15|.|.|TRBJ2-5
CATSRDLGGRAETQYF
TGTGCCACCAGCAGAGATCTCGGGGGACGTGCAGAGACCCAGTACTTC
>TRBV6-2/TRBV6-3|.|TRBD1|TRBJ2-7
CASSYAVDRGFLYEQYF
TGTGCCAGCAGTTACGCGGTCGACAGGGGGTTTTTATACGAGCAGTACTTC
>TRBV4-3|.|.|TRBJ2-3
CASSMGKAGTQYF
TGCGCCAGCAGCATGGGGAAGGCAGGTACGCAGTATTTT
>TRBV29-1|few|TRBD1|TRBJ1-2
CSVEGQGRPTYGYTF
TGCAGCGTTGAGGGACAGGGGAGGCCTACCTATGGCTACACCTTC
>TRBV7-9|.|.|TRBJ1-6
CASSPDTPNSPLHF
TGTGCCAGCAGCCCCGACACACCAAATTCACCCCTCCACTTT
>TRBV7-2|few|.|TRBJ1-2
CASSLVSGEVSYTF
TGTGCCAGCAGCTTAGTATCCGGGGAGGTGAGCTACACCTTC